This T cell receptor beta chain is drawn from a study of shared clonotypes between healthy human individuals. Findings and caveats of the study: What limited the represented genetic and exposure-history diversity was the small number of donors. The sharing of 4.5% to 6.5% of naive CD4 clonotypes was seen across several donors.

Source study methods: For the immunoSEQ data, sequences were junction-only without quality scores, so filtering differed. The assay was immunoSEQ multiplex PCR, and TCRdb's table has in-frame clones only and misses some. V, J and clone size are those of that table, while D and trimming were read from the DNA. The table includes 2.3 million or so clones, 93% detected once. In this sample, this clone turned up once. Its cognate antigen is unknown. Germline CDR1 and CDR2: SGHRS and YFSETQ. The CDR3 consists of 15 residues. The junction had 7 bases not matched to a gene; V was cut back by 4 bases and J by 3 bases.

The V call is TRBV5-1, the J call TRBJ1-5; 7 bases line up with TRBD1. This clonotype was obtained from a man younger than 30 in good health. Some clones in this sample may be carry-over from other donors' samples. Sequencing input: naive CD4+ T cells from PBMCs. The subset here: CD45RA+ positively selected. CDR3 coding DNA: TGCGCCAGCAGCCCTTTTACAGGGGTCAATCAGCCCCAGCATTTT. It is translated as CASSPFTGVNQPQHF. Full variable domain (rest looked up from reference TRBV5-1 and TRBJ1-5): KAGVTQTPRYLIKTRGQQVTLSCSPISGHRSVSWYQQTPGQGLQFLFEYFSETQRNKGNFPGRFSGRQFSNSRSEMNVSTLELGDSALYLCASSPFTGVNQPQHFGDGTRLSIL.